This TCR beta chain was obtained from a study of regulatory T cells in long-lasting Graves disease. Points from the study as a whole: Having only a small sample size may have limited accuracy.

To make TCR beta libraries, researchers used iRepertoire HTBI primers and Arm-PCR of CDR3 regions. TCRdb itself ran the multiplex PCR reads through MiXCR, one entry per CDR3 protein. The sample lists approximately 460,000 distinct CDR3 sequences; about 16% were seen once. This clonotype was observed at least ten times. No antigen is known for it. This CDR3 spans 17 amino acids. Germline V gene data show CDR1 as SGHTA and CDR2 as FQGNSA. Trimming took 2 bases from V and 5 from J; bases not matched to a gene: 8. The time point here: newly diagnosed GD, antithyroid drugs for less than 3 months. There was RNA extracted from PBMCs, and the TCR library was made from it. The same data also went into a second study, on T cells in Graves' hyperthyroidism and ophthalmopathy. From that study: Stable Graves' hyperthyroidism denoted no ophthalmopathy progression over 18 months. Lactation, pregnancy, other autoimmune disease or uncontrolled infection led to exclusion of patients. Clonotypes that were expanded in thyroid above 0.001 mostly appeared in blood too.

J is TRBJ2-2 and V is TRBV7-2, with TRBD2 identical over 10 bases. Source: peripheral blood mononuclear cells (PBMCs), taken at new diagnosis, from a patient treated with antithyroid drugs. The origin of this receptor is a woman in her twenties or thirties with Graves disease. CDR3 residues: CASSLRASGSRTGELFF. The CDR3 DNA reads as TGTGCCAGCAGCTTACGAGCTAGCGGGAGTAGAACCGGGGAGCTGTTTTTT.